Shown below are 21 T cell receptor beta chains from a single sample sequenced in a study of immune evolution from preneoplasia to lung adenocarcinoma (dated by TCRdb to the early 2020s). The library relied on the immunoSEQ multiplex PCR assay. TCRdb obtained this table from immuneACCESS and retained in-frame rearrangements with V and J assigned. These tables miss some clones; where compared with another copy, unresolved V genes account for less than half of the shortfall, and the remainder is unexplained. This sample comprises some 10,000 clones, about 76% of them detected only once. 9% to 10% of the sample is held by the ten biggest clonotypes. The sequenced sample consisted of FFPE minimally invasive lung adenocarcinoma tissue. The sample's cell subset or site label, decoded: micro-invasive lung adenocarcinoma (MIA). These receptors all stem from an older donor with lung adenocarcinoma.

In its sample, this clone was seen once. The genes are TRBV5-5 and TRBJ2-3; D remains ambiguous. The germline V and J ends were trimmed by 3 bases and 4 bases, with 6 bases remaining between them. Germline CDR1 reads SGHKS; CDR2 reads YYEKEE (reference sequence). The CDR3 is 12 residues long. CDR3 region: CASSSHADTQYF. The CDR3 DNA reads TGTGCCAGCAGCTCACACGCAGATACGCAGTATTTT.

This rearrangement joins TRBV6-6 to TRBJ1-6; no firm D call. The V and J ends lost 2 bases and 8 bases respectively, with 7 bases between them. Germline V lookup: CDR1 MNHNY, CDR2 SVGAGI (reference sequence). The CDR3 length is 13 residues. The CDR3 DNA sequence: TGTGCCAGCAGTTACCTCGGGGATTCACCCCTCCACTTT. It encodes CASSYLGDSPLHF.

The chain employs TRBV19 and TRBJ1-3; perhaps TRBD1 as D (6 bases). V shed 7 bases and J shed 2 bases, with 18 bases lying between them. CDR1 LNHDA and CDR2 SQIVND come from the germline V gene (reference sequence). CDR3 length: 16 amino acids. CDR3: CASIAAGGPTGNTIYF. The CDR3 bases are TGTGCCAGTATCGCGGCGGGGGGGCCCACTGGAAACACCATATATTTT.

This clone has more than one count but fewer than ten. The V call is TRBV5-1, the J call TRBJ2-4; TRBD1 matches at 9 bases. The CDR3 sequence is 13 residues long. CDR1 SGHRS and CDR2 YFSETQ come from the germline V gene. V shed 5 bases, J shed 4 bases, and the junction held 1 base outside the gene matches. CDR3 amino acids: CASRGTGKNIQYF. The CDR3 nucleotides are TGCGCCAGCAGGGGGACAGGGAAAAACATTCAGTACTTC.

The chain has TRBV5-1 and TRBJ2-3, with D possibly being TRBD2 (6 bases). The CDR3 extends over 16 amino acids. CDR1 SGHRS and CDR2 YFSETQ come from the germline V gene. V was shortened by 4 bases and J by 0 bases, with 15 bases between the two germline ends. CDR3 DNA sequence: TGCGCCAGCAGCCCCGGCCGGGGGATGAGCACAGATACGCAGTATTTT. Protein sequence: CASSPGRGMSTDTQYF. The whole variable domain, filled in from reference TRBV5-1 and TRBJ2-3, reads KAGVTQTPRYLIKTRGQQVTLSCSPISGHRSVSWYQQTPGQGLQFLFEYFSETQRNKGNFPGRFSGRQFSNSRSEMNVSTLELGDSALYLCASSPGRGMSTDTQYFGPGTRLTVL.

CDR3 sequence (DNA): TGTGCCAGCAAGTTGTCGGGAAACACCGGGGAGCTGTTTTTT. Translated: CASKLSGNTGELFF. The chain recombines TRBV6-1 with TRBJ2-2; TRBD2 is a possible D gene (5 bases). Trimming left V 7 bases short and J 2 bases short, with 11 bases between. CDR3 length equals 14 residues. In germline, CDR1 is MNHNS, CDR2 SASEGT.

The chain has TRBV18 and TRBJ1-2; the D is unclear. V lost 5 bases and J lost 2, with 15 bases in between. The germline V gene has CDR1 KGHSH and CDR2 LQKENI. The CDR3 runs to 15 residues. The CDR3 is CASSATREGNYGYTF. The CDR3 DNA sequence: TGTGCCAGCTCAGCTACGCGGGAAGGGAACTATGGCTACACCTTC.

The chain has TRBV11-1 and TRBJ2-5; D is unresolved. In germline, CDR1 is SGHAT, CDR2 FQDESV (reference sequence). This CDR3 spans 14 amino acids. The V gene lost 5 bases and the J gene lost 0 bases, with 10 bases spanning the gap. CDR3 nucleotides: TGTGCCAGCAGCGCTGACACTTACCAAGAGACCCAGTACTTC. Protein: CASSADTYQETQYF.

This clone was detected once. As DNA, the CDR3 is TGTGCCAGCACCCTCCAAGGGGGAATCCAAGAGACCCAGTACTTC. It specifies CASTLQGGIQETQYF. The chain links TRBV5-4 to TRBJ2-5, with D tentatively TRBD1 (6 bases). The germline V and J ends were trimmed by 6 bases and 1 base, with 16 bases remaining between them. This CDR3 spans 15 amino acids. Germline-derived CDR1 and CDR2 are SGHNT and YYREEE (reference sequence).

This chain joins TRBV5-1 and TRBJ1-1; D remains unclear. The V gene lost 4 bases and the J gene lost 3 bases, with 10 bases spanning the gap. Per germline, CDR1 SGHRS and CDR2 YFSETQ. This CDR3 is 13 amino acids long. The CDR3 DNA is TGCGCCAGCAGCCCGGGAGGTGACACTGAAGCTTTCTTT. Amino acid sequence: CASSPGGDTEAFF. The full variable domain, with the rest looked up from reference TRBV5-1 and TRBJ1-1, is KAGVTQTPRYLIKTRGQQVTLSCSPISGHRSVSWYQQTPGQGLQFLFEYFSETQRNKGNFPGRFSGRQFSNSRSEMNVSTLELGDSALYLCASSPGGDTEAFFGQGTRLTVV.

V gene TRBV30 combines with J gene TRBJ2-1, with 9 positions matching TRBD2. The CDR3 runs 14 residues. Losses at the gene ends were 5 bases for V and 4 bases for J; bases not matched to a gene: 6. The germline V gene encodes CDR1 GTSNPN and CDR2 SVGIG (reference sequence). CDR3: CAWRGLAPYNEQFF. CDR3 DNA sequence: TGTGCCTGGCGAGGACTAGCGCCTTACAATGAGCAGTTCTTC.

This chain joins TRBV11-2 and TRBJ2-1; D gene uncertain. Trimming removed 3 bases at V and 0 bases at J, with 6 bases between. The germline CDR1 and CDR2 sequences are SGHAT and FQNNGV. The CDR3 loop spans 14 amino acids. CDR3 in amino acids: CASSFGSSYNEQFF. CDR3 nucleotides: TGTGCCAGCAGCTTCGGTAGCTCCTACAATGAGCAGTTCTTC. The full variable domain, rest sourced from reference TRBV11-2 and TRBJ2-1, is EAGVAQSPRYKIIEKRQSVAFWCNPISGHATLYWYQQILGQGPKLLIQFQNNGVVDDSQLPKDRFSAERLKGVDSTLKIQPAKLEDSAVYLCASSFGSSYNEQFFGPGTRLTVL.

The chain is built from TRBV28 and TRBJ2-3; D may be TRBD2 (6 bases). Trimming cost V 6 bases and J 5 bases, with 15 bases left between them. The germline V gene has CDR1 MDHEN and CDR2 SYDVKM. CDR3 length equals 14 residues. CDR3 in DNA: TGTGCCAGCAGCGGGGAGACGGAGGGAGATACGCAGTATTTT. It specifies CASSGETEGDTQYF.

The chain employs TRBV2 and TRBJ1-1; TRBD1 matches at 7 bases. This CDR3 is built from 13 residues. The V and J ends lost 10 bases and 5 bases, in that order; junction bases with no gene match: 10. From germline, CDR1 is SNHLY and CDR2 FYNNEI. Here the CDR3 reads CATEGGWRTEAFF. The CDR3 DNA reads TGTGCCACCGAAGGGGGCTGGAGAACTGAAGCTTTCTTT.

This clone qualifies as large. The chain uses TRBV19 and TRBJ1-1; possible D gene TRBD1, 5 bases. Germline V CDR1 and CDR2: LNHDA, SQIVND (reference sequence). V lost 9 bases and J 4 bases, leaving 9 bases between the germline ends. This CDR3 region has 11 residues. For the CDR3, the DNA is TGTGCCAGCAGGGAAAGCACTGAAGCTTTCTTT. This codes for CASRESTEAFF.

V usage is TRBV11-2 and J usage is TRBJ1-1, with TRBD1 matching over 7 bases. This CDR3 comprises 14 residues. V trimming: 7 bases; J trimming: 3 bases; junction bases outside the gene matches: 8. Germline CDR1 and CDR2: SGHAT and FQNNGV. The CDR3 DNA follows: TGTGCCAGCACGTGGACAGGTTTGGACACTGAAGCTTTCTTT. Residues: CASTWTGLDTEAFF.

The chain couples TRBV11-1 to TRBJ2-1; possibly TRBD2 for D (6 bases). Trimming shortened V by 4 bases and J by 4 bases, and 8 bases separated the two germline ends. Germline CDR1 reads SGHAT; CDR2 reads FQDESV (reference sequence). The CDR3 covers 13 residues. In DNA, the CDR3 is TGTGCCAGCAGCTCCCGGGAGTACAATGAGCAGTTCTTC. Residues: CASSSREYNEQFF.

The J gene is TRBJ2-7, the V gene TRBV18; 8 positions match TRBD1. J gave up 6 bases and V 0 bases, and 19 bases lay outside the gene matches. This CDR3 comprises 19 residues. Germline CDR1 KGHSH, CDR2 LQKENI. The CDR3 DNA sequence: TGTGCCAGCTCACCACCAGAGCGCCAAGACAGGGGCAGCAGAGGCGAGCAGTACTTC. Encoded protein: CASSPPERQDRGSRGEQYF.

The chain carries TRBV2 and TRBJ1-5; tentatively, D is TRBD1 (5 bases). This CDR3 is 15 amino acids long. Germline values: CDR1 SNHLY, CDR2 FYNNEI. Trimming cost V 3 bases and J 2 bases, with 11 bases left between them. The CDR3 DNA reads TGTGCCAGCAGTGAGGGCAGGGTCGGCAATCAGCCCCAGCATTTT. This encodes CASSEGRVGNQPQHF.

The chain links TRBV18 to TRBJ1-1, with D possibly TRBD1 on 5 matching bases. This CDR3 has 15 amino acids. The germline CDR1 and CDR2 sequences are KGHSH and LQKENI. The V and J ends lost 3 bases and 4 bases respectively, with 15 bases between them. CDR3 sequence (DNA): TGTGCCAGCTCACCCCTCCCGCAGGGCGGCACTGAAGCTTTCTTT. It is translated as CASSPLPQGGTEAFF.

CDR3 bases: TGTGCCAGCAGCAGTAATACAGTGAACACTGAAGCTTTCTTT. This translates into CASSSNTVNTEAFF. The chain has TRBV5-4 and TRBJ1-1, with unresolved D. This CDR3 contains 14 residues. CDR1 is SGHNT, CDR2 YYREEE, per germline (reference sequence). V dropped 4 bases and J dropped 0 bases, with 10 bases sitting between them.